The 28 T cell receptor beta chains reported below all come from one sample, sequenced in a study of blood T cell repertoires in COVID-19. Profiled with immunoSEQ multiplex PCR; TCRdb holds only in-frame clones, not every one. The profile shows around 220,000 clones, 88% of them singletons. Sequenced input: peripheral blood. The receptors stem from a man aged 18-30 years with active or convalescent COVID-19.

V gene TRBV9 combines with J gene TRBJ1-3; D perhaps matches TRBD1 (5 bases). The CDR3 length is 17 residues. The V end was cut by 1 base, the J end by 2 bases, with 16 bases between. In germline, CDR1 is SGDLS, CDR2 YYNGEE. Here the CDR3 DNA reads TGTGCCAGCAGCGTATACTGGGGGGGGACCGCTGGAAACACCATATATTTT. Protein: CASSVYWGGTAGNTIYF.

The genes are TRBV29-1 and TRBJ2-2, with 7 positions matching TRBD1. The CDR3 is made up of 14 amino acids. The germline V gene has CDR1 SQVTM and CDR2 ANQGSEA. Germline trimming cut 5 bases from V and 0 bases from J; bases unmatched to any gene: 3. The CDR3 coding sequence is TGCAGCGTTCGACAGGGCTCGAACACCGGGGAGCTGTTTTTT. Translating gives CSVRQGSNTGELFF.

The chain combines TRBV7-2 with TRBJ2-7; 15 bases agree with TRBD2. Germline CDR1 reads SGHTA; CDR2 reads FQGNSA. Losses at the gene ends were 0 bases for V and 5 bases for J; bases not matched to a gene: 11. The CDR3 covers 19 residues. The CDR3 bases are TGTGCCAGCAGCTTAGCCGGAGGACTAGCGGGAGGGCAGGCTGACGAGCAGTACTTC. Translation gives CASSLAGGLAGGQADEQYF.

In this sample, this clone turned up once. J is TRBJ2-3 and V is TRBV7-9; D possibly corresponds to TRBD2 (7 bases). CDR3 length: 17 amino acids. Germline V gene data show CDR1 as SEHNR and CDR2 as FQNEAQ (reference sequence). V was cut by 1 base and J by 3 bases, with 17 bases left in between. Here the CDR3 reads CASSLEAGASGTDTQYF. The CDR3 DNA is TGTGCCAGCAGCTTAGAGGCGGGGGCCTCGGGTACAGATACGCAGTATTTT.

V is TRBV28 and J is TRBJ2-3; 13 positions match TRBD2. The CDR3 is made up of 18 amino acids. Germline V CDR1 and CDR2: MDHEN, SYDVKM. Trimming removed 9 bases from V and 0 bases from J; junction bases left unmatched: 12. The DNA for the CDR3 is TGTGCCAGTACTTCCGGGGGACTAGCGGGAACTAGCACAGATACGCAGTATTTT. Residues: CASTSGGLAGTSTDTQYF.

This clone turned up a few times. This chain connects TRBV5-4 to TRBJ1-5, with a possible D match to TRBD1 (6 bases). Germline assignment: CDR1 SGHNT and CDR2 YYREEE (reference sequence). The CDR3 sequence is 13 residues long. V shed 3 bases and J shed 4 bases, with 8 bases lying between them. CDR3 sequence: CASSSDRNQPQHF. The CDR3 DNA sequence: TGTGCCAGCAGCTCGGACAGAAATCAGCCCCAGCATTTT.

This clone was observed a single time. V gene TRBV6-4 combines with J gene TRBJ2-1, with 9 positions matching TRBD2. This CDR3 comprises 19 residues. V lost 2 bases to trimming and J lost 0 bases; unmatched junction nucleotides: 11. The germline V gene has CDR1 MRHNA and CDR2 SNTAGT. CDR3 in DNA: TGTGCCAGCAGTGACCAGACGGGGCTAGCGGGGAGCTCCTACAATGAGCAGTTCTTC. This translates into CASSDQTGLAGSSYNEQFF.

This rearrangement joins TRBV27 to TRBJ2-2; tentatively, D is TRBD2 (5 bases). Germline lookup yields CDR1 MNHEY and CDR2 SMNVEV (reference sequence). The CDR3 extends over 15 amino acids. V dropped 8 bases and J dropped 6 bases, with 19 bases sitting between them. Here the CDR3 DNA reads TGTGCCAGCGGAGAACCAATGGGGAGCGCCGGGGAGCTGTTTTTT. This gives the protein CASGEPMGSAGELFF.

The rearrangement uses TRBV4-1 and TRBJ2-7, with 10 bases identical to TRBD1. Germline trimming cut 0 bases from V and 4 bases from J; bases unmatched to any gene: 6. Looked up from germline, CDR1 is MGHRA and CDR2 is YSYEKL. The CDR3 covers 16 residues. The CDR3 region has the DNA TGCGCCAGCAGCCAAGAGCGAATGGGACAGGGGTACGAGCAGTACTTC. It encodes CASSQERMGQGYEQYF.

The J gene is TRBJ1-2, the V gene TRBV25-1; 9 nucleotides align to TRBD1. The CDR3 has 12 amino acids. V gave up 5 bases and J gave up 8 bases; unmatched junction bases: 3. Germline values: CDR1 MGHDK, CDR2 SYGVNS. CDR3 sequence reads: CASSWDREGYTF. The CDR3 DNA is TGTGCCAGCAGTTGGGACAGGGAGGGCTACACCTTC.

The V gene is TRBV28, the J gene TRBJ2-7; D perhaps matches TRBD1 (5 bases). Germline CDR1 MDHEN, CDR2 SYDVKM. There are 16 residues in the CDR3. The V gene lost 6 bases and the J gene lost 5 bases, with 23 bases spanning the gap. DNA for the CDR3: TGTGCCAGCAGCCCCTATCCCAGGGTATCTCCACACGAGCAGTACTTC. Its protein is CASSPYPRVSPHEQYF.

This rearrangement joins TRBV5-4 to TRBJ2-3; 7 bases are a match to TRBD2. Germline-derived CDR1 and CDR2 are SGHNT and YYREEE (reference sequence). Unmatched junction bases numbered 12, after V lost 5 bases and J lost 3 bases. The CDR3 spans 16 residues. The CDR3: CASSAMGEGRTDTQYF. The CDR3 DNA reads as TGTGCCAGCAGTGCTATGGGGGAGGGCCGGACAGATACGCAGTATTTT. The full variable domain, with the rest looked up from reference TRBV5-4 and TRBJ2-3, is ETGVTQSPTHLIKTRGQQVTLRCSSQSGHNTVSWYQQALGQGPQFIFQYYREEENGRGNFPPRFSGLQFPNYSSELNVNALELDDSALYLCASSAMGEGRTDTQYFGPGTRLTVL.

This rearrangement joins TRBV28 to TRBJ2-5, with D tentatively TRBD2 (6 bases). CDR1 and CDR2 (germline): MDHEN, SYDVKM. V lost 7 bases and J 2 bases, leaving 11 bases between the germline ends. This CDR3 is built from 13 residues. The CDR3 loop reads CASTHGGQETQYF. In DNA form, the CDR3 reads TGTGCCAGCACCCATGGAGGGCAAGAGACCCAGTACTTC.

The J gene is TRBJ2-1, the V gene TRBV5-1; 14 bases fit TRBD2. Germline V gene lookup returns CDR1 SGHRS and CDR2 YFSETQ. Trimming removed 0 bases from V and 0 bases from J; junction bases left unmatched: 5. The CDR3 covers 19 residues. CDR3 sequence (DNA): TGCGCCAGCAGCTTGGTGGGACTAGCGGGGGCGAGCTCCTACAATGAGCAGTTCTTC. It specifies CASSLVGLAGASSYNEQFF.

This clone has only one observation. The V and J genes are TRBV5-6 and TRBJ2-7; 7 bases agree with TRBD1. There are 16 residues in the CDR3. The germline V gene has CDR1 SGHDT and CDR2 YYEEEE. V trimming: 2 bases; J trimming: 2 bases; junction bases outside the gene matches: 10. CDR3 coding DNA: TGTGCCAGCAGCTTCCCCGGGACAGAGAAGGCCTACGAGCAGTACTTC. Translated: CASSFPGTEKAYEQYF.

CDR3 nucleotides: TGTGCCAGCAGCGCTTCCCCCGGGACAGGGGGCACTGAAGCTTTCTTT. Its translation: CASSASPGTGGTEAFF. This chain joins TRBV3-1 (or the pseudogene TRBV3-2) and TRBJ1-1; 11 positions match TRBD1. The CDR3 length is 16 residues. Germline values: CDR1 LGHDT, CDR2 YNNKEL (reference sequence). Germline trimming cut 5 bases from V and 4 bases from J; bases unmatched to any gene: 9.

This sequence joins TRBV28 and TRBJ2-2, with 8 bases that match TRBD2. The CDR3 is made up of 14 amino acids. Losses at the gene ends were 3 bases for V and 6 bases for J; bases not matched to a gene: 3. Germline V gives CDR1 MDHEN, CDR2 SYDVKM. Written as DNA, the CDR3 is TGTGCCAGCAGTTTGGACGGGGGGGCCGGGGAGCTGTTTTTT. Translation gives CASSLDGGAGELFF.

The chain is built from TRBV18 and TRBJ2-2, with a weak D call TRBD2 (6 bases). The germline V gene encodes CDR1 KGHSH and CDR2 LQKENI. The ends were cut back, 2 bases at V and 6 bases at J, with 13 bases in the middle. CDR3 length: 15 residues. Here the CDR3 reads CASSPNESGAGELFF. The CDR3 coding sequence is TGTGCCAGCTCACCAAACGAGTCGGGAGCCGGGGAGCTGTTTTTT.

The chain carries TRBV28 and TRBJ2-1; 9 bases agree with TRBD1. The V and J ends lost 10 bases and 7 bases, in that order; junction bases with no gene match: 8. Per the germline V gene, CDR1 is MDHEN and CDR2 is SYDVKM. The CDR3 length is 13 residues. CDR3 in DNA: TGTGCCACCCCCCGGGACAGGGCGAATGAGCAGTTCTTC. Encoded protein: CATPRDRANEQFF.

The rearrangement joins TRBV6-5 to TRBJ1-5; D is uncertain. V lost 8 bases and J 2 bases, leaving 7 bases between the germline ends. Germline-derived CDR1 and CDR2 are MNHEY and SVGAGI. This CDR3 has 12 residues. CDR3 DNA: TGTGCCAGCTCTACGGGCAATCAGCCCCAGCATTTT. Protein sequence: CASSTGNQPQHF.

The chain employs TRBV6-6 and TRBJ2-4, with 7 bases aligning to TRBD2. The V gene's germline CDR1 is MNHNY and CDR2 SVGAGI (reference sequence). J lost 3 bases, V lost 2 bases, and 1 base had no gene match. The CDR3 extends over 14 amino acids. The CDR3 here is CASSYAGDKNIQYF. The CDR3 nucleotides read TGTGCCAGCAGTTACGCGGGGGACAAAAACATTCAGTACTTC.

The chain links TRBV19 to TRBJ1-2, with D perhaps TRBD1 (6 bases). Trimming pared 4 bases from V and 7 bases from J, leaving 13 bases between. The CDR3 runs to 13 residues. Per the germline V gene, CDR1 is LNHDA and CDR2 is SQIVND (reference sequence). The CDR3, as DNA: TGTGCCAGTAGTAGATACAGGGAGAGTGGCTACACCTTC. It specifies CASSRYRESGYTF.

This clone was picked up one time. The chain joins TRBV5-1 to TRBJ1-2; 7 positions agree with TRBD1. This CDR3 comprises 13 residues. Unmatched junction bases numbered 6, after V lost 4 bases and J lost 6 bases. The germline V gene has CDR1 SGHRS and CDR2 YFSETQ. The CDR3 loop reads CASSPGQGDGYTF. CDR3 in DNA: TGCGCCAGCAGCCCGGGGCAGGGGGATGGCTACACCTTC.

This clone was recorded a few times. This rearrangement joins TRBV6-2 or TRBV6-3 to TRBJ1-5, with TRBD1 as a possible D gene (6 bases). Germline CDR1 MNHEY, CDR2 SVGEGT. V was trimmed by 6 bases and J by 1 base, leaving 13 bases between them. The CDR3 consists of 15 residues. The CDR3 bases are TGTGCCAGCAGACCTGAAGGGACAAGCAATCAGCCCCAGCATTTT. As protein: CASRPEGTSNQPQHF.

The CDR3 DNA sequence: TGTGCCAGTCCTCCTGCGGGGACAGGGGCGTATAGCAATCAGCCCCAGCATTTT. As protein: CASPPAGTGAYSNQPQHF. This rearrangement joins TRBV28 to TRBJ1-5; 10 bases map to TRBD1. The CDR3 sequence is 18 residues long. From germline, CDR1 is MDHEN and CDR2 SYDVKM. Losses at the gene ends were 9 bases for V and 0 bases for J; bases not matched to a gene: 14.

The chain recombines TRBV28 with TRBJ1-2; 7 positions agree with TRBD1. The J segment lost 4 bases and the V segment lost 4 bases, leaving 3 bases of the junction unmatched. The CDR3 contains 13 residues. CDR1 and CDR2 (germline): MDHEN, SYDVKM. CDR3 residues: CASSSRGAYGYTF. In DNA form, the CDR3 reads TGTGCCAGCAGTTCCAGGGGGGCCTATGGCTACACCTTC.

This sequence joins TRBV7-9 and TRBJ2-2; 12 bases fit TRBD2. This CDR3 has 15 amino acids. Germline CDR1 SEHNR, CDR2 FQNEAQ (reference sequence). J gave up 3 bases and V 6 bases, and 2 bases lay outside the gene matches. The CDR3 reads CASSPSGRDTGELFF. The CDR3 DNA sequence: TGTGCCAGCAGTCCTAGCGGGAGGGACACCGGGGAGCTGTTTTTT.

This clone has just one count. V is TRBV28 and J is TRBJ2-5; TRBD2 agrees at 10 bases. This CDR3 has 17 amino acids. The V gene end was trimmed by 6 bases and the J gene end by 2 bases; junction bases not matched to a gene: 12. The V gene's germline CDR1 is MDHEN and CDR2 SYDVKM. CDR3 loop: CASRLAGGSSLQETQYF. CDR3 DNA: TGTGCCAGCAGGTTAGCGGGAGGTTCCTCCTTACAAGAGACCCAGTACTTC.